These T cell receptor beta chains were read from a single sample in a study of T-cell memory formation after mild COVID-19. TCRdb analysed the 5' RACE reads with MiXCR anew, one entry per CDR3 protein. Of approximately 400,000 distinct CDR3 sequences in the sample, 24% were seen once. The sequencing sample was made of PBMCs or a T cell subset sorted from them (not recorded which). These receptors were taken from an adult woman who had mild COVID-19 (a few samples of this study predate the infection). Cell type and time point are not known. Both conserved end residues are part of each CDR3. Fields, in order: V gene, D gene, clone size, J gene, CDR3 protein, CDR3 DNA. The D gene is left open where the match is weak. Size values are once, few and many counts, or a class for expanded clones, and some rows have none.

TRBV10-3	-	few	TRBJ2-3	CAITDSGGADTQYF	TGTGCCATCACGGATAGTGGGGGAGCAGATACGCAGTATTTT
TRBV7-9	-	few	TRBJ2-1	CASSPPGNGFNEQFF	TGTGCCAGCAGCCCCCCCGGGAACGGGTTCAATGAGCAGTTCTTC
TRBV20-1	-	-	TRBJ2-1	CSAQRGLNTYNEQFF	TGCAGTGCCCAACGCGGACTAAACACCTACAATGAGCAGTTCTTC
TRBV7-6	TRBD2	-	TRBJ2-1	CASSLQTSGGYNEQFF	TGTGCCAGCAGCCTACAGACTAGCGGGGGATACAATGAGCAGTTCTTC
TRBV24-1	-	-	TRBJ1-5	CATSDSRVPNQPQHF	TGTGCCACCAGTGATTCAAGGGTACCCAATCAGCCCCAGCATTTT
TRBV5-1	-	-	TRBJ2-1	CASSFVGQDNEQFF	TGCGCCAGCAGCTTCGTGGGGCAGGACAATGAGCAGTTCTTC
TRBV12-3/TRBV12-4	TRBD2	-	TRBJ2-3	CASSLPSSGGQPDTQYF	TGTGCCAGCAGTTTACCGTCTAGCGGGGGCCAACCAGATACGCAGTATTTT
TRBV5-1	TRBD1	few	TRBJ2-3	CASSWGTGGTDTQYF	TGCGCCAGCAGCTGGGGGACAGGGGGCACAGATACGCAGTATTTT
TRBV11-2	-	-	TRBJ2-3	CASSRNGVGDTQYF	TGTGCCAGCAGCCGTAACGGGGTGGGAGATACGCAGTATTTT
TRBV5-1	-	few	TRBJ2-5	CASSSLGEETQYF	TGCGCCAGCAGCTCCCTGGGGGAAGAGACCCAGTACTTC
TRBV18	-	-	TRBJ1-3	CASSPRLSRDSGNTIYF	TGTGCCAGCTCACCACGGCTTAGCAGGGACTCTGGAAACACCATATATTTT
TRBV12-3/TRBV12-4	-	-	TRBJ2-7	CASSLAPGSRGDEQYF	TGTGCCAGCAGTTTAGCCCCCGGAAGTCGAGGGGACGAGCAGTACTTC
TRBV7-9	-	-	TRBJ2-1	CASDDYSDEQFF	TGTGCCAGCGATGACTATAGCGATGAGCAGTTCTTC
TRBV2	-	-	TRBJ2-2	CAVPGEDTGELFF	TGTGCCGTCCCGGGGGAGGACACCGGGGAGCTGTTTTTT
TRBV19	-	-	TRBJ2-1	CASSLPERYNEQFF	TGTGCCAGTAGTCTCCCGGAACGCTACAATGAGCAGTTCTTC
TRBV7-6	-	-	TRBJ2-1	CASSLASDEQFF	TGTGCCAGCAGCTTAGCGAGCGATGAGCAGTTCTTC
TRBV5-1	TRBD1	-	TRBJ1-5	CASSYTGGNQPQHF	TGCGCCAGCAGCTACACAGGGGGTAATCAGCCCCAGCATTTT
TRBV20-1	-	few	TRBJ2-7	CSAHRDRAYEQYF	TGCAGTGCTCACCGGGACCGTGCCTACGAGCAGTACTTC
TRBV13	-	few	TRBJ2-7	CASSLGSAAYEQYF	TGTGCCAGCAGCTTAGGGTCGGCAGCGTACGAGCAGTACTTC
TRBV24-1	TRBD1	-	TRBJ2-1	CATSAGGGNEQFF	TGTGCCACCAGTGCAGGGGGCGGGAATGAGCAGTTCTTC
TRBV12-3/TRBV12-4	-	-	TRBJ2-6	CAIDSSSSGANVLTF	TGTGCCATTGACAGCTCAAGCTCTGGGGCCAACGTCCTGACTTTC
TRBV20-1	TRBD2	once	TRBJ2-1	CSARGTTTDNEQFF	TGCAGTGCGAGAGGGACTACTACCGACAATGAGCAGTTCTTC
TRBV12-3/TRBV12-4	-	-	TRBJ2-1	CASSLEPVYEQFF	TGTGCCAGCAGTTTAGAGCCAGTTTATGAGCAGTTCTTC
TRBV29-1	-	few	TRBJ1-1	CSVDGGLGTEAFF	TGCAGCGTTGATGGGGGCTTAGGCACTGAAGCTTTCTTT
TRBV5-1	TRBD2	few	TRBJ2-1	CASSWSGGKYNEQFF	TGCGCCAGCAGCTGGAGCGGGGGAAAGTACAATGAGCAGTTCTTC
TRBV5-1	-	-	TRBJ2-7	CASSLAAEDYEQYF	TGCGCCAGCAGCTTGGCGGCGGAAGACTACGAGCAGTACTTC
TRBV7-9	-	few	TRBJ1-1	CASSLGSGLTTEAFF	TGTGCCAGCAGCTTAGGGTCAGGGTTGACCACTGAAGCTTTCTTT
TRBV4-1	-	-	TRBJ1-1	CASSPGREKGTEAFF	TGCGCCAGCAGCCCAGGCAGGGAGAAGGGCACTGAAGCTTTCTTT
TRBV7-9	-	few	TRBJ2-3	CASSPAAPSTDTQYF	TGTGCCAGCAGCCCCGCAGCGCCTAGCACAGATACGCAGTATTTT
TRBV16	-	few	TRBJ2-7	CASSQTGSGEQYF	TGTGCCAGCAGCCAAACAGGCTCAGGGGAGCAGTACTTC
TRBV4-3	TRBD1	-	TRBJ1-6	CASSQGEQGGYSPLHF	TGCGCCAGCAGCCAAGGCGAACAGGGGGGATATTCACCCCTCCACTTT
TRBV4-2	-	few	TRBJ2-7	CASSQYTGRRSYEQYF	TGTGCCAGCAGCCAGTATACGGGACGGCGGTCCTACGAGCAGTACTTC
TRBV20-1	-	few	TRBJ2-1	CSALAAPNNNEQFF	TGCAGTGCCCTTGCCGCCCCCAATAACAATGAGCAGTTCTTC
TRBV15	-	few	TRBJ2-5	CATSGGGSRTQYF	TGTGCCACCTCCGGAGGTGGCTCGAGGACCCAGTACTTC
TRBV25-1	TRBD2	few	TRBJ2-2	CASSEGLAGGGELFF	TGTGCCAGCAGTGAGGGACTAGCGGGAGGCGGGGAGCTGTTTTTT
TRBV28	-	few	TRBJ2-7	CASRSSGNYEQYF	TGTGCCAGCAGGTCCTCTGGCAACTACGAGCAGTACTTC
TRBV20-1	TRBD2	few	TRBJ2-1	CSAREPSRTSGGTQFF	TGCAGTGCTAGGGAACCTTCCCGGACTAGCGGGGGAACTCAGTTCTTC
TRBV4-1	TRBD2	-	TRBJ2-4	CASSQPGLAGVGNIQYF	TGCGCCAGCAGCCAGCCGGGACTAGCGGGAGTCGGAAACATTCAGTACTTC